The 23 T cell receptor beta chains given below trace back to one sample, sequenced in a study of blood T cell repertoires in COVID-19. Sequencing was performed with immunoSEQ multiplex PCR; in TCRdb, only in-frame clones are kept and a portion is missing. This table holds 88,000 or so clones, 89% found once. Sequences were obtained from peripheral blood. These receptors originate from a man aged 50-59 years with acute or convalescent COVID-19.

The chain has TRBV7-9 and TRBJ2-3, with 8 bases aligning to TRBD2. This CDR3 has 15 amino acids. The J segment lost 0 bases and the V segment lost 2 bases, leaving 1 base of the junction unmatched. Germline CDR1 is SEHNR and CDR2 is FQNEAQ (reference sequence). This CDR3 reads CASSLRGGSTDTQYF. The CDR3 nucleotides are TGTGCCAGCAGCTTACGGGGGGGAAGCACAGATACGCAGTATTTT.

The chain combines TRBV5-4 with TRBJ1-1; TRBD1 agrees at 9 bases. The CDR3 runs 14 residues. Germline CDR1 and CDR2: SGHNT and YYREEE (reference sequence). The ends lost 4 bases at V and 2 bases at J; junction bases unmatched: 3. The CDR3 is CASSQTGGNTEAFF. DNA of the CDR3: TGTGCCAGCAGCCAGACAGGGGGTAACACTGAAGCTTTCTTT.

The sample holds one count of this clone. The V and J genes are TRBV11-2 and TRBJ2-5, with D possibly matching TRBD1 (6 bases). The CDR3 extends over 15 amino acids. Trimming removed 5 bases at V and 0 bases at J, with 13 bases between. Germline CDR1 and CDR2: SGHAT and FQNNGV. CDR3 sequence reads: CASSPNAGDQETQYF. CDR3 sequence (DNA): TGTGCCAGCAGCCCCAACGCAGGGGACCAAGAGACCCAGTACTTC.

V and J are TRBV28 and TRBJ2-2; the match to TRBD1 covers 8 bases. The length of the CDR3 is 14 residues. V gave up 5 bases and J gave up 3 bases; unmatched junction bases: 2. The V gene's germline CDR1 is MDHEN and CDR2 SYDVKM. The CDR3 region is CASSPTGDTGELFF. The CDR3 coding sequence is TGTGCCAGCAGTCCGACAGGGGACACCGGGGAGCTGTTTTTT.

The chain combines TRBV7-6 with TRBJ1-2; maybe TRBD1 (5 bases). V lost 7 bases to trimming and J lost 7 bases, with 10 bases between them. The CDR3 is 11 amino acids. Looked up from germline, CDR1 is SGHVS and CDR2 is FNYEAQ. The CDR3: CASKGVSGYTF. DNA for the CDR3: TGTGCCAGCAAAGGGGTCTCTGGCTACACCTTC.

This chain links TRBV19 with TRBJ1-5, with D possibly being TRBD1 (5 bases). Germline CDR1 reads LNHDA; CDR2 reads SQIVND (reference sequence). Trimming removed 4 bases at V and 1 base at J, with 14 bases between. CDR3 size: 16 residues. The CDR3: CASSTPREGSNQPQHF. CDR3 sequence (DNA): TGTGCCAGTAGTACCCCCAGGGAGGGGAGCAATCAGCCCCAGCATTTT.

V gene TRBV7-9 combines with J gene TRBJ2-5; D unresolved. Between the trimmed V and J ends, which lost 2 bases and 1 base, there was a span of 8 bases. The CDR3 sequence is 14 residues long. The V gene's germline CDR1 is SEHNR and CDR2 FQNEAQ (reference sequence). The CDR3 bases are TGTGCCAGCAGCTTATCACGGAGCCAAGAGACCCAGTACTTC. Its translation: CASSLSRSQETQYF.

The chain joins TRBV6-5 to TRBJ2-4; tentative D call: TRBD2 (6 bases). V lost 8 bases, J lost 0 bases, and 14 bases lay in between. The CDR3 length is 15 residues. Germline lookup yields CDR1 MNHEY and CDR2 SVGAGI. The CDR3 reads CASGGTGVAKNIQYF. DNA for the CDR3: TGTGCCAGCGGGGGGACGGGGGTAGCCAAAAACATTCAGTACTTC.

The chain carries TRBV6-5 and TRBJ2-7, with TRBD1 matching 11 bases. Trimming at V came to 7 bases and at J to 3 bases, leaving 8 bases not matched to a gene. Germline V gives CDR1 MNHEY, CDR2 SVGAGI. This CDR3 comprises 15 residues. CDR3 loop: CASTPGQGVFYEQYF. The CDR3, as DNA: TGTGCCAGCACCCCGGGACAGGGGGTCTTCTACGAGCAGTACTTC.

The chain carries TRBV20-1 and TRBJ2-1; TRBD2 aligns across 10 bases. Germline V gives CDR1 DFQATT, CDR2 SNEGSKA (reference sequence). The CDR3 is 16 residues long. V was clipped by 3 bases and J by 4 bases; unmatched bases: 9. The CDR3 loop reads CSASATGTSVYNEQFF. In nucleotides, the CDR3 is TGCAGTGCTAGTGCTACCGGGACTAGCGTGTACAATGAGCAGTTCTTC.

This rearrangement joins TRBV7-9 to TRBJ1-2; TRBD1 matches at 12 bases. Germline trimming cut 5 bases from V and 4 bases from J; bases unmatched to any gene: 2. This CDR3 contains 14 residues. Germline CDR1 is SEHNR and CDR2 is FQNEAQ (reference sequence). CDR3: CASSGTGGPYGYTF. The DNA of the CDR3 is TGTGCCAGCAGCGGGACAGGGGGCCCCTATGGCTACACCTTC. Variable domain in full (rest from reference TRBV7-9 and TRBJ1-2): DTGVSQNPRHKITKRGQNVTFRCDPISEHNRLYWYRQTLGQGPEFLTYFQNEAQLEKSRLLSDRFSAERPKGSFSTLEIQRTEQGDSAMYLCASSGTGGPYGYTFGSGTRLTVV.

The V call is TRBV11-2, the J call TRBJ1-2, with D maybe TRBD1 (5 bases). This CDR3 contains 13 residues. Trimming removed 5 bases at V and 2 bases at J, with 9 bases between. Per the germline V gene, CDR1 is SGHAT and CDR2 is FQNNGV. The CDR3 DNA is TGTGCCAGCAGCCAACAGGAGAACTATGGCTACACCTTC. Translating it yields CASSQQENYGYTF.

The V gene is TRBV18, the J gene TRBJ2-7, with TRBD2 as a possible D gene (5 bases). The CDR3 is made up of 12 amino acids. The germline gives CDR1 KGHSH, CDR2 LQKENI. V was cut by 5 bases and J by 0 bases, with 5 bases left in between. The DNA of the CDR3 is TGTGCCAGCTCAGAGGGCTCCTACGAGCAGTACTTC. It is translated as CASSEGSYEQYF.

The chain joins TRBV30 to TRBJ1-1; possibly TRBD1 for D (6 bases). The CDR3 runs 13 residues. Germline values: CDR1 GTSNPN, CDR2 SVGIG (reference sequence). V lost 2 bases to trimming and J lost 7 bases, with 14 bases between them. CDR3: CAWSPGQIYEAFF. The CDR3 DNA sequence: TGTGCCTGGAGTCCCGGACAGATATATGAAGCTTTCTTT.

Here the CDR3 DNA reads TGTGCCAGCAGCCAAAGTGGCAGGAGGAGCACTGAAGCTTTCTTT. It yields the protein CASSQSGRRSTEAFF. The chain employs TRBV11-2 and TRBJ1-1, with D unclear. The ends were cut back, 5 bases at V and 4 bases at J, with 17 bases in the middle. This CDR3 spans 15 amino acids. CDR1 SGHAT and CDR2 FQNNGV come from the germline V gene.

This chain uses TRBV6-5 with TRBJ1-1; possibly TRBD1 for D (6 bases). In germline, CDR1 is MNHEY, CDR2 SVGAGI. The CDR3 is 13 residues long. With 7 bases removed from V and 1 base from J, the gap between germline ends came to 10 bases. The CDR3 spells CASKIQGNTEAFF. CDR3 nucleotide sequence: TGTGCCAGCAAAATACAGGGGAACACTGAAGCTTTCTTT.

The chain combines TRBV11-2 with TRBJ2-1, with 7 bases matching TRBD2. Germline assignment: CDR1 SGHAT and CDR2 FQNNGV. Germline trimming cut 6 bases from V and 3 bases from J; bases unmatched to any gene: 8. The CDR3 has 15 residues. The CDR3 spells CASSRSPGGYNEQFF. The DNA for the CDR3 is TGTGCCAGCAGTCGGAGCCCGGGAGGCTACAATGAGCAGTTCTTC.

CDR3 region: CATSDLSSGSSYNEQFF. The CDR3 DNA follows: TGTGCCACCAGTGATTTGTCTAGCGGAAGCTCCTACAATGAGCAGTTCTTC. The chain joins TRBV24-1 to TRBJ2-1; 7 bases line up with TRBD2. The trim removed 0 bases at V and 0 bases at J, leaving 4 bases unmatched. The CDR3 has 17 amino acids. Germline assignment: CDR1 KGHDR and CDR2 SFDVKD.

CDR3 nucleotides: TGCGCCAGCAGTCACGGAGACCCTCGTTACGAGCAGTACTTC. Translated, it gives CASSHGDPRYEQYF. The V call is TRBV23-1, the J call TRBJ2-7; no clear D. TRBV23-1 is identified as an open reading frame with a role that is uncertain. Trimming stripped 3 bases from V and 4 bases from J, with 13 bases between. The CDR3 covers 14 residues.

V and J are TRBV11-2 and TRBJ1-1; D ambiguous. The germline CDR1 and CDR2 sequences are SGHAT and FQNNGV. The CDR3 totals 12 residues. Trimming stripped 2 bases from V and 4 bases from J, with 5 bases between. Here the CDR3 reads CASSLTGTEAFF. The CDR3 DNA sequence: TGTGCCAGCAGCTTAACCGGCACTGAAGCTTTCTTT.

This chain joins TRBV7-9 and TRBJ2-2; 8 nucleotides align to TRBD1. The germline V gene has CDR1 SEHNR and CDR2 FQNEAQ (reference sequence). Trimming took 5 bases from V and 4 from J; bases not matched to a gene: 3. This CDR3 contains 14 residues. The CDR3 DNA follows: TGTGCCAGCAGCGGGACAGGAGTCACCGGGGAGCTGTTTTTT. Its translation is CASSGTGVTGELFF.

The chain is built from TRBV12-3 or TRBV12-4 and TRBJ1-6; 8 nucleotides line up with TRBD1. The CDR3 sequence is 13 residues long. The V gene end was trimmed by 6 bases and the J gene end by 7 bases; junction bases not matched to a gene: 2. The CDR3 region is CASSRDRNSPLHF. As DNA, the CDR3 is TGTGCCAGCAGCCGGGACAGGAATTCACCCCTCCACTTT.

This clone was recorded at least ten times. CDR3 nucleotides: TGTGCCAGCAGCTTACGCGGGGATCACTATGGCTACACCTTC. Residues: CASSLRGDHYGYTF. The chain employs TRBV5-4 and TRBJ1-2, with D uncertain. The CDR3 has 14 residues. Deletions cut 2 bases from V and 3 bases from J, with 11 bases between. CDR1 and CDR2 (germline): SGHNT, YYREEE (reference sequence).